This passage covers 29 T cell receptor beta chains from one sample sequenced in a study of shared clonotypes between healthy human individuals. The protocol was immunoSEQ multiplex PCR, while the TCRdb copy is restricted to in-frame clones and leaves out a portion. The table lists some 1.5 million clones, 98% of them singletons. Material for sequencing was naive CD4+ T cells sorted from blood. Subset defined: CD45RA+ positively selected. The receptors were gathered from a man aged 30-40 years in good health.

V is TRBV11-2 and J is TRBJ1-2; 10 bases line up with TRBD1. The CDR3 loop spans 15 amino acids. Germline V gene sequence: CDR1 SGHAT, CDR2 FQNNGV. With 6 bases clipped from V and 7 bases from J, the junction kept 11 bases outside the gene matches. The CDR3 DNA reads as TGTGCCAGCAGGAGACCGGGACAGGGGATTGGTGGCTACACCTTC. It translates to CASRRPGQGIGGYTF.

Comments on this clone: Other nucleotide sequences from this sample produce the same CDR3. This chain uses TRBV11-2 with TRBJ2-5; perhaps TRBD1 as D (5 bases). V lost 5 bases, J lost 5 bases, and 12 bases lay in between. The CDR3 covers 13 residues. CDR1 and CDR2 from the germline V gene are SGHAT and FQNNGV. The chain's CDR3 is CASSPTGRETQYF. The CDR3 bases are TGTGCCAGCAGCCCCACAGGACGTGAGACCCAGTACTTC.

The chain employs TRBV28 and TRBJ2-5; 7 bases match TRBD1. The length of the CDR3 is 13 residues. In germline, CDR1 is MDHEN, CDR2 SYDVKM. Losses at the gene ends were 5 bases for V and 5 bases for J; bases not matched to a gene: 5. The CDR3 protein is CASSQGEWETQYF. The DNA for the CDR3 is TGTGCCAGCAGTCAGGGGGAGTGGGAGACCCAGTACTTC.

The chain recombines TRBV5-6 with TRBJ1-1; D not resolved. The CDR3 is made up of 18 amino acids. Germline assignment: CDR1 SGHDT and CDR2 YYEEEE. V was trimmed by 1 base and J by 1 base, leaving 20 bases between them. The CDR3 is CASSLRRSLAGGNTEAFF. CDR3 nucleotides: TGTGCCAGCAGCTTGAGGCGTAGTTTAGCAGGAGGGAACACTGAAGCTTTCTTT.

This chain connects TRBV7-2 to TRBJ1-5; D is unresolved. Germline V gene lookup returns CDR1 SGHTA and CDR2 FQGNSA. The CDR3 is 14 amino acids. Trimming cost V 8 bases and J 0 bases, with 11 bases left between them. DNA for the CDR3: TGTGCCAGCTCCGTAAGGGATAGCAATCAGCCCCAGCATTTT. Its translation is CASSVRDSNQPQHF. Using reference TRBV7-2 and TRBJ1-5 for the parts outside the CDR3, the full variable domain is GAGVSQSPSNKVTEKGKDVELRCDPISGHTALYWYRQSLGQGLEFLIYFQGNSAPDKSGLPSDRFSAERTGGSVSTLTIQRTQQEDSAVYLCASSVRDSNQPQHFGDGTRLSIL.

V gene TRBV14 combines with J gene TRBJ2-1, with D possibly matching TRBD2 (6 bases). CDR1 is SGHDN, CDR2 FVKESK, per germline. The V end lost 1 base, the J end lost 5 bases, and 12 bases lay between the germline ends. The CDR3 loop spans 15 amino acids. For the CDR3, the DNA is TGTGCCAGCAGCCAAGTGAAGCGGGTTCACAATGAGCAGTTCTTC. Protein sequence: CASSQVKRVHNEQFF.

V usage is TRBV14 and J usage is TRBJ2-5; 12 bases map to TRBD2. Germline assignment: CDR1 SGHDN and CDR2 FVKESK. The V segment lost 6 bases and the J segment 4 bases; nucleotides outside the gene matches: 6. CDR3 size: 15 residues. Here the CDR3 reads CASRLAGGPRETQYF. For the CDR3, the DNA is TGTGCCAGCAGGCTAGCGGGAGGGCCTCGAGAGACCCAGTACTTC.

The chain carries TRBV5-1 and TRBJ2-2; 9 bases map to TRBD1. Germline trimming cut 4 bases from V and 3 bases from J; bases unmatched to any gene: 7. The CDR3 totals 16 residues. Per the germline V gene, CDR1 is SGHRS and CDR2 is YFSETQ. The CDR3 protein is CASSGSGQGYTGELFF. The CDR3 region has the DNA TGCGCCAGCAGCGGTTCGGGACAGGGTTACACCGGGGAGCTGTTTTTT. The full variable domain, completed using reference TRBV5-1 and TRBJ2-2, is KAGVTQTPRYLIKTRGQQVTLSCSPISGHRSVSWYQQTPGQGLQFLFEYFSETQRNKGNFPGRFSGRQFSNSRSEMNVSTLELGDSALYLCASSGSGQGYTGELFFGEGSRLTVL.

This chain connects TRBV7-2 to TRBJ2-2, with D unresolved. Trimming left V 5 bases short and J 3 bases short, with 13 bases between. Germline-derived CDR1 and CDR2 are SGHTA and FQGNSA. This CDR3 has 15 amino acids. The CDR3 loop is CASSKALGDTGELFF. The CDR3 nucleotides read TGTGCCAGCAGCAAGGCCCTAGGAGACACCGGGGAGCTGTTTTTT.

In regard to this clone: The sample has other DNA sequences that encode this CDR3 too. The rearrangement uses TRBV28 and TRBJ2-2, with D possibly TRBD1 on 6 matching bases. The V end was cut by 6 bases, the J end by 6 bases, with 11 bases between. The CDR3 consists of 13 residues. The V gene's germline CDR1 is MDHEN and CDR2 SYDVKM. DNA for the CDR3: TGTGCCAGCAGCTTCAGGGGTCCCGGGGAGCTGTTTTTT. Residues: CASSFRGPGELFF.

The gene calls are TRBV11-2 and TRBJ2-7; D may match TRBD1 or TRBD2 (6 bases each). The V gene lost 6 bases and the J gene lost 5 bases, with 17 bases spanning the gap. CDR3 length: 14 amino acids. In germline, CDR1 is SGHAT, CDR2 FQNNGV. The CDR3 sequence is CASSQITRGHEQYF. The CDR3 region has the DNA TGTGCCAGCAGTCAAATCACACGGGGGCACGAGCAGTACTTC. Full variable domain (outside the CDR3, taken from reference TRBV11-2 and TRBJ2-7): EAGVAQSPRYKIIEKRQSVAFWCNPISGHATLYWYQQILGQGPKLLIQFQNNGVVDDSQLPKDRFSAERLKGVDSTLKIQPAKLEDSAVYLCASSQITRGHEQYFGPGTRLTVT.

V is TRBV2 and J is TRBJ2-1; no definite D call. CDR1 is SNHLY and CDR2 is FYNNEI in the germline V gene. The CDR3 length is 13 residues. Between the trimmed V and J ends, which lost 5 bases and 7 bases, there was a span of 12 bases. Here the CDR3 DNA reads TGTGCCAGCAGTCGGCCGCGTCCGAATGAGCAGTTCTTC. This encodes CASSRPRPNEQFF.

The J gene is TRBJ2-1, the V gene TRBV6-6; 8 bases align to TRBD2. With V trimmed by 7 bases and J by 8 bases, 16 bases remained unmatched. Germline V gene sequence: CDR1 MNHNY, CDR2 SVGAGI (reference sequence). The CDR3 loop spans 16 amino acids. The CDR3 coding sequence is TGTGCCAGCAACCTGCTCGCGAGCGGGAGTTGGGATGAGCAGTTCTTC. Translation: CASNLLASGSWDEQFF.

This clone was found a few times. The chain combines TRBV29-1 with TRBJ2-2; D gene uncertain. The CDR3 has 13 residues. Germline V gene data show CDR1 as SQVTM and CDR2 as ANQGSEA. The V gene lost 7 bases and the J gene lost 4 bases, with 13 bases spanning the gap. Written as DNA, the CDR3 is TGCAGCGGGATAATCCTAAGCACCGGGGAGCTGTTTTTT. Amino acid sequence: CSGIILSTGELFF.

V and J are TRBV25-1 and TRBJ1-4, with 8 bases matching TRBD1. The CDR3 contains 15 residues. Germline-derived CDR1 and CDR2 are MGHDK and SYGVNS. The V gene end was trimmed by 4 bases and the J gene end by 7 bases; junction bases not matched to a gene: 8. The CDR3 bases are TGTGCCAGCAGTGCCTATCGGACAGGGATTGAAAAACTGTTTTTT. Its translation is CASSAYRTGIEKLFF.

The chain couples TRBV14 to TRBJ1-2; 8 bases align to TRBD1. The germline CDR1 and CDR2 sequences are SGHDN and FVKESK. The CDR3 runs 13 residues. J was trimmed by 4 bases and V by 3 bases; bases with no gene match: 1. The CDR3 region is CASSQGQAYGYTF. CDR3 coding DNA: TGTGCCAGCAGCCAGGGACAGGCCTATGGCTACACCTTC.

J is TRBJ2-5 and V is TRBV7-2; TRBD2 matches 7 bases. Germline V gene data show CDR1 as SGHTA and CDR2 as FQGNSA. Trimming cost V 1 base and J 4 bases; bases outside gene matches: 6. The CDR3 runs to 15 residues. The DNA of the CDR3 is TGTGCCAGCAGCTTAGAACGGGAGGTTGGAGAGACCCAGTACTTC. Its translation is CASSLEREVGETQYF.

The chain combines TRBV28 with TRBJ1-5; TRBD1 aligns across 8 bases. This CDR3 has 15 residues. Germline V gene data show CDR1 as MDHEN and CDR2 as SYDVKM. With 3 bases clipped from V and 5 bases from J, the junction kept 6 bases outside the gene matches. CDR3 DNA: TGTGCCAGCAGTTTTCGAGACAGGGGCGATCAGCCCCAGCATTTT. Protein product: CASSFRDRGDQPQHF.

The chain recombines TRBV9 with TRBJ2-7; a possible D gene is TRBD1 (6 bases). V lost 4 bases and J lost 5, with 10 bases in between. The germline V gene has CDR1 SGDLS and CDR2 YYNGEE. The CDR3 loop spans 12 amino acids. CDR3 residues: CASSNQGNEQYF. The CDR3 DNA is TGTGCCAGCAGCAACCAGGGGAACGAGCAGTACTTC. Variable domain in full (rest from reference TRBV9 and TRBJ2-7): DSGVTQTPKHLITATGQRVTLRCSPRSGDLSVYWYQQSLDQGLQFLIQYYNGEERAKGNILERFSAQQFPDLHSELNLSSLELGDSALYFCASSNQGNEQYFGPGTRLTVT.

V is TRBV11-2 and J is TRBJ2-3; D gene unclear. The CDR3 length is 13 residues. Germline values: CDR1 SGHAT, CDR2 FQNNGV. V was cut by 3 bases and J by 0 bases, with 4 bases left in between. The CDR3 is CASSFASTDTQYF. DNA of the CDR3: TGTGCCAGCAGCTTCGCCAGCACAGATACGCAGTATTTT.

This clone showed up just once. V and J are TRBV5-1 and TRBJ2-7; tentative D call: TRBD1 (5 bases). The CDR3 has 14 amino acids. CDR1 is SGHRS, CDR2 YFSETQ, per germline. V dropped 1 base and J dropped 2 bases, with 10 bases sitting between them. CDR3 coding DNA: TGCGCCAGCAGCTTGAATTGGGGCACCTACGAGCAGTACTTC. The encoded protein is CASSLNWGTYEQYF.

This clone appeared a single time. V gene TRBV7-2 combines with J gene TRBJ2-7, with 15 positions matching TRBD2. In germline, CDR1 is SGHTA, CDR2 FQGNSA. Germline trimming cut 2 bases from V and 0 bases from J; bases unmatched to any gene: 5. The CDR3 totals 18 residues. The CDR3 DNA sequence: TGTGCCAGCAGCTTACCCGGACTAGCGGGAGGGCCCTCCTACGAGCAGTACTTC. Encoded protein: CASSLPGLAGGPSYEQYF.

CDR3 in DNA: TGCGCCAGCAGCACCGGTCCGGATCAGCCCCAGCATTTT. Amino acid sequence: CASSTGPDQPQHF. The J gene is TRBJ1-5, the V gene TRBV5-1; D is uncertain. This CDR3 spans 13 amino acids. Germline-derived CDR1 and CDR2 are SGHRS and YFSETQ. Trimming stripped 4 bases from V and 5 bases from J, with 10 bases between.

This sequence joins TRBV9 and TRBJ2-7; D is undetermined. Per germline, CDR1 SGDLS and CDR2 YYNGEE. The CDR3 contains 17 residues. The V end was cut by 4 bases, the J end by 5 bases, with 25 bases between. In nucleotides, the CDR3 is TGTGCCAGCAGCCCCCGAGCGAGTTCCCGGCGCTTGGACGAGCAGTACTTC. Translating gives CASSPRASSRRLDEQYF.

The gene calls are TRBV27 and TRBJ2-7; D might be TRBD2 (6 bases). V was trimmed by 3 bases and J by 6 bases, leaving 15 bases between them. CDR3 length: 14 residues. From germline, CDR1 is MNHEY and CDR2 SMNVEV (reference sequence). CDR3 protein: CASSFSGWGGEQYF. CDR3 sequence (DNA): TGTGCCAGCAGTTTCTCAGGGTGGGGAGGCGAGCAGTACTTC.

The V and J genes are TRBV28 and TRBJ1-1, with unresolved D. Per the germline V gene, CDR1 is MDHEN and CDR2 is SYDVKM. Trimming left V 6 bases short and J 7 bases short, with 12 bases between. The CDR3 has 12 amino acids. CDR3 bases: TGTGCCAGCAGAGGACCCGACCTTGAAGCTTTCTTT. As protein: CASRGPDLEAFF. The variable domain in full, with the rest retrieved from reference TRBV28 and TRBJ1-1, is DVKVTQSSRYLVKRTGEKVFLECVQDMDHENMFWYRQDPGLGLRLIYFSYDVKMKEKGDIPEGYSVSREKKERFSLILESASTNQTSMYLCASRGPDLEAFFGQGTRLTVV.

This clone was detected once. The chain is built from TRBV16 and TRBJ2-5; TRBD1 matches 7 bases. The CDR3 covers 15 residues. V was pared by 1 base and J by 7 bases, with 9 bases of the junction left unmatched. Germline V gene data show CDR1 as KGHSY and CDR2 as FQNENV. The CDR3, as DNA: TGTGCCAGCAGCCAATTTCGAGAGGGGGCAGGGACCCAGTACTTC. This translates into CASSQFREGAGTQYF.

The chain joins TRBV18 to TRBJ2-3; D tentatively reads TRBD1 or TRBD2 (6 bases each). This CDR3 contains 19 residues. CDR1 and CDR2 from the germline V gene are KGHSH and LQKENI. Deletions cut 6 bases from V and 2 bases from J, with 27 bases between. The CDR3 DNA is TGTGCCAGCTCGTCAAGGGGGGACCGTGGTGGTGCCCACACAGATACGCAGTATTTT. As protein: CASSSRGDRGGAHTDTQYF.

The chain joins TRBV5-5 to TRBJ2-1; tentatively, D is TRBD2 (6 bases). Per germline, CDR1 SGHKS and CDR2 YYEKEE (reference sequence). This CDR3 has 14 residues. V gave up 2 bases and J gave up 2 bases, with 8 bases separating them. CDR3 coding DNA: TGTGCCAGCAGCTTTAGCGGACCCTACAATGAGCAGTTCTTC. Translated: CASSFSGPYNEQFF.